This T cell receptor beta chain was identified in a study of breast tumors, draining lymph nodes, adjacent tissues. MiXCR, applied by TCRdb to the multiplex PCR reads, yields one record per CDR3 protein. The table has 100,000 to 150,000 distinct CDR3 sequences, 15% to 20% seen once. Trimming stripped 9 bases from V and 0 bases from J, with 15 bases between. Germline CDR1 is MNHEY and CDR2 is SVGAGI. This CDR3 has 15 amino acids. The lymph nodes were axillary draining lymph nodes from breast cancer patients. This clonotype was detected ten times or more. Input material: axillary lymph node tissue. The J gene is TRBJ2-1, the V gene TRBV6-5, with D uncertain. The sequence came from a female donor with breast cancer. Some clones in this sample may be carry-over from other donors' samples. In DNA form, the CDR3 reads TGTGCCAGTAGTCCTCCTTATAGCTCCTACAATGAGCAGTTCTTC. Residues: CASSPPYSSYNEQFF.